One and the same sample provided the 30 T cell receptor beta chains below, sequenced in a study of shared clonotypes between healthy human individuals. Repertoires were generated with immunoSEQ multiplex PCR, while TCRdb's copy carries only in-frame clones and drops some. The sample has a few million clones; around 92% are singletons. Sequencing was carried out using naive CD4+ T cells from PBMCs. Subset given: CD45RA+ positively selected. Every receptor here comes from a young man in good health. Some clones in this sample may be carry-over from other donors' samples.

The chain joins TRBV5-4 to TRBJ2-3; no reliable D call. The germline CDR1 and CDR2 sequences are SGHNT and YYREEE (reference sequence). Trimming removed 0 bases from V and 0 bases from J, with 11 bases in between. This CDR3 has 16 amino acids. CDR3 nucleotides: TGTGCCAGCAGCTTGGATTACAGCTCTAGCACAGATACGCAGTATTTT. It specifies CASSLDYSSSTDTQYF. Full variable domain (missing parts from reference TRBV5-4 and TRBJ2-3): ETGVTQSPTHLIKTRGQQVTLRCSSQSGHNTVSWYQQALGQGPQFIFQYYREEENGRGNFPPRFSGLQFPNYSSELNVNALELDDSALYLCASSLDYSSSTDTQYFGPGTRLTVL.

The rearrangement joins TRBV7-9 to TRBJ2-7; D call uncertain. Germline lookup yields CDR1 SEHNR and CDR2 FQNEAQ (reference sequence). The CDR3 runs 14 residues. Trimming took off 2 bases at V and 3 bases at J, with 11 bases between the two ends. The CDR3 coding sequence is TGTGCCAGCAGCTTAACAGATTCTGACTACGAGCAGTACTTC. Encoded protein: CASSLTDSDYEQYF.

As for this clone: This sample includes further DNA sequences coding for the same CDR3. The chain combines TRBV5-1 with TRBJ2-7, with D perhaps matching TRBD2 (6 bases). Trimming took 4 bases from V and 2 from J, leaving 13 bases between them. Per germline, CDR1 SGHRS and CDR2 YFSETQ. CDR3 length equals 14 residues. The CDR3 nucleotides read TGCGCCAGCAGCCTAGCCGGGGGTCCCTACGAGCAGTACTTC. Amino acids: CASSLAGGPYEQYF.

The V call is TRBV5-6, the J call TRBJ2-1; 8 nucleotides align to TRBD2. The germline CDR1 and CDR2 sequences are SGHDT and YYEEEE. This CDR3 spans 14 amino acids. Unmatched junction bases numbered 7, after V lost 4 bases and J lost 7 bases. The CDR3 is CASSDVGGGNEQFF. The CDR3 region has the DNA TGTGCCAGCAGCGACGTCGGCGGGGGGAATGAGCAGTTCTTC.

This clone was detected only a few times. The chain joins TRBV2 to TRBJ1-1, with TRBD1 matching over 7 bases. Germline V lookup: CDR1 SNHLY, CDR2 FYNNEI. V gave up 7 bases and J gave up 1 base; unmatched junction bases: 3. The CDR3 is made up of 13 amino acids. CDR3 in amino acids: CASIYRGNTEAFF. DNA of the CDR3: TGTGCCAGCATATACAGGGGGAACACTGAAGCTTTCTTT.

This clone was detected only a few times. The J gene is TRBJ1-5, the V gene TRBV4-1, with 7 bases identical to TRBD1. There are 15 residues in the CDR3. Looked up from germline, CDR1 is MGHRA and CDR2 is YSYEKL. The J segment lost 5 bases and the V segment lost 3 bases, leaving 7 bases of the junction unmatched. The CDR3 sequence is CASSQADREHQPQHF. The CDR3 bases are TGCGCCAGCAGCCAGGCTGACAGGGAACATCAGCCCCAGCATTTT.

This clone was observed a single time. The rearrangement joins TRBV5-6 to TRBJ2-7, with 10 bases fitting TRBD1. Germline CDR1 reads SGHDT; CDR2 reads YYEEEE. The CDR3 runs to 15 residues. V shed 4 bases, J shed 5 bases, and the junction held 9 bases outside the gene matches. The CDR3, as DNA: TGTGCCAGCAGCAACCCGGGACAGGGGCGCGACGAGCAGTACTTC. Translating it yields CASSNPGQGRDEQYF.

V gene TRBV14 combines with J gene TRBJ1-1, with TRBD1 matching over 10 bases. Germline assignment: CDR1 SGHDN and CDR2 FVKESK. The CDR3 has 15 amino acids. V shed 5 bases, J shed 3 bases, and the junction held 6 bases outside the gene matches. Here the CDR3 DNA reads TGTGCCAGCAGCTTCGGACAGGGGGTGTACACTGAAGCTTTCTTT. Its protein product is CASSFGQGVYTEAFF.

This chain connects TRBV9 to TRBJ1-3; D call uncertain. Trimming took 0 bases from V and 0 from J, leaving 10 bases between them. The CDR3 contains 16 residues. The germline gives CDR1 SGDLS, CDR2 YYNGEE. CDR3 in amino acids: CASSVGWTGSGNTIYF. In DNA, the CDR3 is TGTGCCAGCAGCGTAGGCTGGACGGGCTCTGGAAACACCATATATTTT.

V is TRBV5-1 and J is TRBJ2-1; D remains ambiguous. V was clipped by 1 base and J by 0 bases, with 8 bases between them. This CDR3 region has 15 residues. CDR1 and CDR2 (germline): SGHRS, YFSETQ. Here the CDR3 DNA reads TGCGCCAGCAGCTTGAAGGACGGCTCCTACAATGAGCAGTTCTTC. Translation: CASSLKDGSYNEQFF.

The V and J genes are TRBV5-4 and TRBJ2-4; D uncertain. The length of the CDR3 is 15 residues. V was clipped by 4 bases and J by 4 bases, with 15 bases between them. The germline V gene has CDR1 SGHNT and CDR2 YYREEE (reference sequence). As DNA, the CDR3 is TGTGCCAGCAGCCCATCCAGGACGGAGAAAAACATTCAGTACTTC. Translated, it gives CASSPSRTEKNIQYF. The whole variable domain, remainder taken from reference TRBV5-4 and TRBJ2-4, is ETGVTQSPTHLIKTRGQQVTLRCSSQSGHNTVSWYQQALGQGPQFIFQYYREEENGRGNFPPRFSGLQFPNYSSELNVNALELDDSALYLCASSPSRTEKNIQYFGAGTRLSVL.

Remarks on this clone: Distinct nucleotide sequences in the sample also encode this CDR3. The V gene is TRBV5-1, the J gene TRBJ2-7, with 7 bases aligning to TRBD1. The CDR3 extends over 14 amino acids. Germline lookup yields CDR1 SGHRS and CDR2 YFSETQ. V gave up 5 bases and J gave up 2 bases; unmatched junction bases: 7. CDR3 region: CASSPGTATYEQYF. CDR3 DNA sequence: TGCGCCAGCAGTCCCGGGACAGCAACCTACGAGCAGTACTTC.

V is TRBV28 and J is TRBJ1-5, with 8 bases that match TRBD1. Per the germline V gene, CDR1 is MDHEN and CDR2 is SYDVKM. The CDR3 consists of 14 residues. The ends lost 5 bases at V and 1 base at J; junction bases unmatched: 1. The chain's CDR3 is CASSTGGSNQPQHF. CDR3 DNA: TGTGCCAGCAGTACAGGGGGAAGCAATCAGCCCCAGCATTTT.

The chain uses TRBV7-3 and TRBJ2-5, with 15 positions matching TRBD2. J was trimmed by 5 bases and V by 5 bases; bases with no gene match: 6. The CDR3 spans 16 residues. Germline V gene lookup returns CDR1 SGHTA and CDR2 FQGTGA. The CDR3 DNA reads TGTGCCAGCAGCCTCGGACTAGCGGGAGGGCTGGAGACCCAGTACTTC. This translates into CASSLGLAGGLETQYF.

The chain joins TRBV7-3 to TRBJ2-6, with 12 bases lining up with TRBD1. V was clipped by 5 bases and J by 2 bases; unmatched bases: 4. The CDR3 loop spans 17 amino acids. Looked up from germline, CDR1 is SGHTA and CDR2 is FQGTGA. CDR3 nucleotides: TGTGCCAGCAGCGCGGGACAGGGGGCGCCTGGGGCCAACGTCCTGACTTTC. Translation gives CASSAGQGAPGANVLTF.

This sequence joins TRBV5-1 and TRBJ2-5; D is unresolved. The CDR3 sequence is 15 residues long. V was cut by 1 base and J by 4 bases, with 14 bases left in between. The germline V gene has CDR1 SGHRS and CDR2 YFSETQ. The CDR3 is CASSLSGRHRETQYF. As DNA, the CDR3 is TGCGCCAGCAGCTTGTCCGGTCGCCATCGAGAGACCCAGTACTTC.

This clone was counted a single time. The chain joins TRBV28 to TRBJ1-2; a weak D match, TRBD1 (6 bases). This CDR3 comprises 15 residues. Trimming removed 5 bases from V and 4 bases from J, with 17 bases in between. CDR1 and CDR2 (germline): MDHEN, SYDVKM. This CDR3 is CASSDVNRGSYGYTF. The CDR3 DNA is TGTGCCAGCAGTGACGTTAATAGGGGGAGCTATGGCTACACCTTC.

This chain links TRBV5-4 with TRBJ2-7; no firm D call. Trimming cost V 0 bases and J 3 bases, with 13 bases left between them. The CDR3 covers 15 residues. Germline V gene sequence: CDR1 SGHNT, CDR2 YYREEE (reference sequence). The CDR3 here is CASSLDGNLNYEQYF. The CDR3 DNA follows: TGTGCCAGCAGCTTGGACGGTAATTTAAACTACGAGCAGTACTTC.

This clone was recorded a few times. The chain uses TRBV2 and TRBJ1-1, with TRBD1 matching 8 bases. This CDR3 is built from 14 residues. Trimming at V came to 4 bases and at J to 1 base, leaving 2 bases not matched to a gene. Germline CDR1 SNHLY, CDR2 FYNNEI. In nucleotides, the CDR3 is TGTGCCAGCAGTGCTACAGGGGGGAACACTGAAGCTTTCTTT. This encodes CASSATGGNTEAFF.

CDR3 in DNA: TGTGCCAGCAGCTCCCTTTCCGGCAGAAGAAACACCATATATTTT. Amino acid sequence: CASSSLSGRRNTIYF. This chain uses TRBV7-9 with TRBJ1-3; no clear D gene. The germline V gene encodes CDR1 SEHNR and CDR2 FQNEAQ (reference sequence). With 4 bases removed from V and 5 bases from J, the gap between germline ends came to 15 bases. The CDR3 is made up of 15 amino acids.

The CDR3 region is CASSQDLATNEQFF. The CDR3 bases are TGCGCCAGCAGCCAAGATCTCGCCACTAATGAGCAGTTCTTC. The chain combines TRBV4-3 with TRBJ2-1; D gene unclear. CDR1 is LGHNA and CDR2 is YSLEER in the germline V gene. The CDR3 runs to 14 residues. The V and J ends lost 0 bases and 7 bases respectively, with 10 bases between them.

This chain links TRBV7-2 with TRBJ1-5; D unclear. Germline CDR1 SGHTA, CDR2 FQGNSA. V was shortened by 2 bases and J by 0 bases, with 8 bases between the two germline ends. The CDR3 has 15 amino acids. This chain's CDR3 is CASSLSWYSNQPQHF. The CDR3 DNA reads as TGTGCCAGCAGCTTATCCTGGTATAGCAATCAGCCCCAGCATTTT.

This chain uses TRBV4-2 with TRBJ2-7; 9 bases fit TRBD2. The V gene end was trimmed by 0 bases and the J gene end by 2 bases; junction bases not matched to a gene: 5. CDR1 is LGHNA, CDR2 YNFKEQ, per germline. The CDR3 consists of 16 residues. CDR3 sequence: CASSQDWSSGTYEQYF. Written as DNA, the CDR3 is TGTGCCAGCAGCCAAGATTGGTCTAGCGGGACCTACGAGCAGTACTTC.

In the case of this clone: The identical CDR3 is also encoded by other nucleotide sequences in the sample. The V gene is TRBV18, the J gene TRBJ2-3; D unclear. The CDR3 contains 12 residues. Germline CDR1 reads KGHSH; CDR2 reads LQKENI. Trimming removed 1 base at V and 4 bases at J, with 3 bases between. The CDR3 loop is CASSPQSDTQYF. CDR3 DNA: TGTGCCAGCTCACCACAGTCAGATACGCAGTATTTT.

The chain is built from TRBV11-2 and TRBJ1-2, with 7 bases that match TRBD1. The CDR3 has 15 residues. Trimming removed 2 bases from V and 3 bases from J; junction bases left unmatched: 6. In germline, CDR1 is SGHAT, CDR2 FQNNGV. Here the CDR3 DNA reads TGTGCCAGCAGCTTAAGAACGGGACAGCACTATGGCTACACCTTC. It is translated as CASSLRTGQHYGYTF. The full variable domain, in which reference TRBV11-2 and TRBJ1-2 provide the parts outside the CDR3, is EAGVAQSPRYKIIEKRQSVAFWCNPISGHATLYWYQQILGQGPKLLIQFQNNGVVDDSQLPKDRFSAERLKGVDSTLKIQPAKLEDSAVYLCASSLRTGQHYGYTFGSGTRLTVV.

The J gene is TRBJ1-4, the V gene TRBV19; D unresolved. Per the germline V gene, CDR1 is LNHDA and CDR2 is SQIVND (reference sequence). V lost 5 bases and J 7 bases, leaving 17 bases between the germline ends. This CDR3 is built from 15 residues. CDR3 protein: CASSLRPAGGEKLFF. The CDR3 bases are TGTGCCAGTAGTCTGCGACCGGCCGGAGGTGAAAAACTGTTTTTT.

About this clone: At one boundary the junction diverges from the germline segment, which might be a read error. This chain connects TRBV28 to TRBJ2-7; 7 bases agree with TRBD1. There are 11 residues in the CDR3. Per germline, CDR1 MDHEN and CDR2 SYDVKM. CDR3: CASGRTGAILF. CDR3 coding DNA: TGTGCCAGCGGTCGCACAGGGGCTATCCTCTTC.

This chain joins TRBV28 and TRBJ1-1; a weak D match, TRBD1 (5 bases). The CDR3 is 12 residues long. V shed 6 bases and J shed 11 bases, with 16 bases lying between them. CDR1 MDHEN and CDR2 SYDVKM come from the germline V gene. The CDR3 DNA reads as TGTGCCAGCAGCCCGGTGCAGGGTGGGGCTTTCTTT. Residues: CASSPVQGGAFF.

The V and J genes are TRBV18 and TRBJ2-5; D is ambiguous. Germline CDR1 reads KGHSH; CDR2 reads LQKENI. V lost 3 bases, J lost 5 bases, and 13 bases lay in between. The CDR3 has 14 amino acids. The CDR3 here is CASSPPTERETQYF. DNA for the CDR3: TGTGCCAGCTCACCTCCGACGGAACGGGAGACCCAGTACTTC.

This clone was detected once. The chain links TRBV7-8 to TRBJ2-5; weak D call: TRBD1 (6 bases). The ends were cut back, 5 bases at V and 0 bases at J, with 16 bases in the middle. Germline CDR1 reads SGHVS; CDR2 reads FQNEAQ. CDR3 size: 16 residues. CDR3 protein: CASSPGQTQYQETQYF. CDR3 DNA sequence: TGTGCCAGCAGCCCCGGACAGACCCAGTACCAAGAGACCCAGTACTTC.